This paragraph covers one TCR beta chain sequence. Its antigen is not identified. The donors (healthy individuals) were bone marrow donors. PCR involved 60 Vbeta and 13 Jbeta primers. The table came from immunoSEQ multiplex PCR; TCRdb's copy has only in-frame clones and leaves some out. The sample lists about 120,000 clones, about 68% occurring once. The record originates from a study of cytomegalovirus exposure and HLA in healthy donors. V shed 4 bases and J 5 bases; nucleotides not matched to a gene: 7. Germline V CDR1 and CDR2: WNHNN, SYGVQD (reference sequence). The CDR3 is 14 residues long. Study-wide results and caveats: The authors enumerated some 170 TCR beta chains as linked to cytomegalovirus.

This TCR came from a woman aged 50 to 60 in good health and CMV-seropositive. This chain uses TRBV10-1 with TRBJ2-5, with TRBD2 identical over 7 bases. The sample was PBMCs. In nucleotides, the CDR3 is TGCGCCAGCAGTGCCGGGGGGTTTGGGGAGACCCAGTACTTC. Its translation: CASSAGGFGETQYF.